This is a list of T cell receptor beta chains from one sample in a study of blood T cell repertoires in COVID-19. Here immunoSEQ multiplex PCR was the method, and the copy in TCRdb shows in-frame clones only, minus some. The table includes about 230,000 clones, more than 70% detected once. The sample consisted of PBMCs or T cells enriched from blood (not recorded which). The origin of the receptors is a woman aged 35 to 49 with acute COVID-19. The CDR3 runs from the conserved cysteine through the conserved F or W. D genes are given only for firm matches. Clone size is stated in some rows and not others, as once, few, many or a class when expanded.

v_gene	d_gene	abundance	j_gene	CDR3nt	CDR3aa
TRBV24-1	-	once	TRBJ2-1	TGTGCCACCAGTGACATAATGGGTTTATCAGGGGCCGGAAGGAATGAGCAGTTCTTC	CATSDIMGLSGAGRNEQFF
TRBV29-1	-	-	TRBJ1-4	TGCAGCGTTTCCCAGTCTAATGAAAAACTGTTTTTT	CSVSQSNEKLFF
TRBV4-3	-	-	TRBJ1-2	TGCGCCAGCAGCCAAGACAGGGGCAAGGGCTATGGCTACACCTTC	CASSQDRGKGYGYTF
TRBV2	-	-	TRBJ1-3	TGTGCCAGCAGGCCCGGACAGTCCTTGGGAAACACCATATATTTT	CASRPGQSLGNTIYF
TRBV5-1	TRBD1	-	TRBJ2-5	TGCGCCAGCAGCCCCCGCCCGTTTCAGGGGGCACGACAAGAGACCCAGTACTTC	CASSPRPFQGARQETQYF
TRBV7-9	TRBD1	-	TRBJ1-3	TGTGCCAGCAGCTACTCCGGGGGACGGGACAGTCGGTACACCATATATTTT	CASSYSGGRDSRYTIYF
TRBV11-3	-	-	TRBJ2-3	TGTGCCCGACGGGACTCTCAGGCCGGTACGCAGTATTTT	CARRDSQAGTQYF
TRBV19	-	-	TRBJ2-4	TGTGCCAGTAGCCAGGGTTCAAAAAACATTCAGTACTTC	CASSQGSKNIQYF
TRBV5-1	TRBD2	once	TRBJ2-1	TGCGCCAGCAGCAAGGGACTAGCGGGTTACAATGAGCAGTTCTTC	CASSKGLAGYNEQFF
TRBV12-3/TRBV12-4	-	-	TRBJ1-3	TGTGCCAGCAGTTTCCAAGGAAACACCATATATTTT	CASSFQGNTIYF
TRBV5-8	TRBD1	-	TRBJ1-4	TGTGCCAGCAGCCTCGGGACAGGGGGCCCTAATGAAAAACTGTTTTTT	CASSLGTGGPNEKLFF
TRBV19	TRBD1	once	TRBJ1-2	TGTGCCAGTAGATGGACAGGGACCTATGGCTACACCTTC	CASRWTGTYGYTF
TRBV18	-	-	TRBJ2-3	TGTGCCAGCTCACCCGGGGATACGCAGTATTTT	CASSPGDTQYF
TRBV11-3	-	-	TRBJ1-2	TGTGCCAGCAGCTTTACCACCGCGACAGCTAACTATGGCTACACCTTC	CASSFTTATANYGYTF
TRBV28	-	-	TRBJ1-5	TGTGCCAGCAGCGAGACAGTCCGGGGCAATCAGCCCCAGCATTTT	CASSETVRGNQPQHF
TRBV7-9	-	-	TRBJ1-5	TGTGCCAGCAGCTTCGACACCAGGCTTCAGCCCCAGCATTTT	CASSFDTRLQPQHF
TRBV5-1	-	-	TRBJ1-6	TGCGCCAGCAGCTTGGCCAACAGGGAAGATTCACCCCTCCACTTT	CASSLANREDSPLHF
TRBV14	TRBD2	-	TRBJ2-1	TGTGCCAGCAGCCGGAACTTAGCGGGGCAGAATGAGCAGTTCTTC	CASSRNLAGQNEQFF
TRBV4-3	-	-	TRBJ2-7	TGCGCCAGCAGCCCTACAACGGGGCAGTACTTC	CASSPTTGQYF
TRBV3-1/TRBV3-2	-	-	TRBJ1-2	TGTGCCAGCAGCCAAGCCTCCGGGAGCCGGACGAGGGGCTACACCTTC	CASSQASGSRTRGYTF
TRBV4-3	TRBD1	few	TRBJ2-7	TGCGCCAGCAGCCAATACCCCATTGGGACAGGCTCGACCTACGAGCAGTACTTC	CASSQYPIGTGSTYEQYF
TRBV29-1	TRBD2	-	TRBJ2-3	TGCAGCGTTACCGGACTAGCGGGGAGCACAGATACGCAGTATTTT	CSVTGLAGSTDTQYF
TRBV27	-	-	TRBJ1-6	TGTGCCAGCAGTCAAACGGTGCTCTATAATTCACCCCTCCACTTT	CASSQTVLYNSPLHF
TRBV2	-	-	TRBJ1-1	TGTGCCACCTTAAATCAGGAACCTTACACTGAAGCTTTCTTT	CATLNQEPYTEAFF
TRBV5-1	TRBD1	-	TRBJ1-5	TGCGCCAGCAGATTGACAGGGAATAGCAATCAGCCCCAGCATTTT	CASRLTGNSNQPQHF
TRBV24-1	TRBD2	-	TRBJ2-1	TGTGCCACCAGTGGTCAGGGCCCCAGCGGGAGCTCCTACAATGAGCAGTTCTTC	CATSGQGPSGSSYNEQFF